Given below is one TCR beta chain in context. Generated by immunoSEQ multiplex PCR, the TCRdb table keeps only in-frame clones and is missing some. Here the sample spans over 20,000 clones, under 90% being singletons. The data were taken from a study of blood T cell repertoires in COVID-19. For the study at large: T cells, B-cell-depleted T cells, or PBMCs provided the cDNA or gDNA that served as material.

This CDR3 has 13 residues. V lost 5 bases to trimming and J lost 4 bases, with 11 bases between them. Germline V gives CDR1 KGHSH, CDR2 LQKENI. Sequencing was done on a sample of peripheral blood. The clonotype comes from a human donor in a cohort sampled during active COVID-19. J is TRBJ1-1 and V is TRBV18; a weak D match, TRBD1 (6 bases). The CDR3 DNA sequence: TGTGCCAGCTCATCCGACAGGAGCACTGAAGCTTTCTTT. Protein product: CASSSDRSTEAFF.